This TCR beta chain is from a study of T cell responses to AZD1222 COVID-19 vaccine. Study results and caveats: At baseline, just five to seven AZD1222 recipients tested seropositive.

Samples with a second dose at about 4 or about 12 weeks were pooled together. A remark on this clone: Its specificity is unknown.

The repertoire was sequenced with immunoSEQ multiplex PCR; TCRdb's copy has only in-frame clones and lacks some. There are approximately 120,000 clones in the sample; around 89% occur only once, and over 9% lies in the top ten. V was cut by 3 bases and J by 0 bases, with 11 bases left in between. Germline V lookup: CDR1 GTSNPN, CDR2 SVGIG (reference sequence). This CDR3 spans 15 amino acids. The source of this sequence is an adult who received the AZD1222 COVID-19 vaccine. This chain uses TRBV30 with TRBJ2-2, with no clear D. This material consisted of peripheral blood, taken 28 days after the second AZD1222 dose. The CDR3 DNA sequence: TGTGCCTGGAGAGGGTATTTCGCGAACACCGGGGAGCTGTTTTTT. Its protein is CAWRGYFANTGELFF.